This T cell receptor (beta chain) was obtained from a study of CD8 T cells in ankylosing spondylitis. Study-level points and caveats: Reports of some motif variants in reactive arthritis synovial fluid and blood predate this one. Disease-linked clones bore a CD8+ phenotype and were relatively rare in peripheral blood. Reportedly, disease-linked clones are significantly enriched in ankylosing spondylitis patients' matched synovial fluid. A motif of under ten highly homologous TCR beta variants was seen as apparently characteristic of ankylosing spondylitis blood.

The TCR beta libraries were generated through quantitative 5'-RACE incorporating molecular barcodes. TCRdb analysed the 5' RACE reads with MiXCR anew, one entry per CDR3 protein. This table holds more than 300,000 distinct CDR3 sequences, 6.5% to 10% found once. This clonotype showed up many times. Its antigen is as yet unknown. V shed 6 bases and J 6 bases; nucleotides not matched to a gene: 2. This CDR3 is built from 13 residues. Germline-derived CDR1 and CDR2 are DFQATT and SNEGSKA (reference sequence). The specimen was blood, either unsorted or a sorted T cell fraction (not recorded which). The sequence was collected from a male donor with ankylosing spondylitis. The gene calls are TRBV20-1 and TRBJ2-1; 13 nucleotides line up with TRBD2. The CDR3 is CSARTSGSNEQFF. The CDR3 DNA reads TGCAGTGCCCGGACTAGCGGGAGCAATGAGCAGTTCTTC.